Listed here are 15 T cell receptor beta chains from one sample, sequenced in a study of OX40 agonist ivuxolimab in advanced cancers. The assay was immunoSEQ multiplex PCR, and TCRdb's table has in-frame clones only and misses some. The repertoire includes 60,000 to 80,000 clones, about 79% of them detected once, and about 1% sits in the top ten. This material consisted of CD4+ or CD8+ T cells sorted from blood, taken in a trial of the OX40 agonist ivuxolimab. The receptors derive from an adult with an advanced solid tumor such as melanoma, head and neck, liver or kidney cancer.

This clone was seen more than once but under ten times. The V and J genes are TRBV6-6 and TRBJ2-3, with 7 bases identical to TRBD2. V shed 8 bases, J shed 10 bases, and the junction held 9 bases outside the gene matches. The length of the CDR3 is 12 residues. CDR1 and CDR2 from the germline V gene are MNHNY and SVGAGI (reference sequence). The CDR3 sequence is CASSAGGIAQYF. Here the CDR3 DNA reads TGTGCCAGCTCGGCCGGGGGGATTGCGCAGTATTTT.

The chain has TRBV18 and TRBJ1-4; 9 bases are shared with TRBD1. CDR3 length equals 15 residues. Trimming at V came to 3 bases and at J to 7 bases, leaving 6 bases not matched to a gene. Germline V gives CDR1 KGHSH, CDR2 LQKENI. The CDR3 spells CASSPSGTGREKLFF. CDR3 nucleotide sequence: TGTGCCAGCTCACCTTCCGGGACAGGGCGTGAAAAACTGTTTTTT.

V is TRBV29-1 and J is TRBJ2-5; D is ambiguous. The CDR3 length is 15 residues. In germline, CDR1 is SQVTM, CDR2 ANQGSEA. Between the trimmed V and J ends, which lost 6 bases and 1 base, there was a span of 18 bases. The CDR3 DNA reads as TGCAGCGTCGTCTCACTGCGCGGTTTCCAAGAGACCCAGTACTTC. Translating gives CSVVSLRGFQETQYF.

This chain joins TRBV6-5 and TRBJ1-1, with 7 positions matching TRBD1. The CDR3 extends over 14 amino acids. CDR1 is MNHEY, CDR2 SVGAGI, per germline. V was clipped by 6 bases and J by 1 base; unmatched bases: 5. The CDR3 reads CASRTGTENTEAFF. The CDR3 region has the DNA TGTGCCAGCAGAACCGGGACAGAGAACACTGAAGCTTTCTTT.

The table lists this clone with a few counts. J is TRBJ1-2 and V is TRBV6-5; D call uncertain. Trimming left V 6 bases short and J 0 bases short, with 11 bases between. CDR1 MNHEY and CDR2 SVGAGI come from the germline V gene. The length of the CDR3 is 14 residues. This CDR3 is CASSPWGANYGYTF. CDR3 DNA sequence: TGTGCCAGCAGCCCTTGGGGAGCTAACTATGGCTACACCTTC.

The rearrangement uses TRBV5-6 and TRBJ1-2; D not resolved. Per the germline V gene, CDR1 is SGHDT and CDR2 is YYEEEE. V lost 1 base and J lost 2, with 12 bases in between. The CDR3 loop spans 15 amino acids. CDR3 nucleotides: TGTGCCAGCAGCTTGACCGGGGAACCCAACTATGGCTACACCTTC. It yields the protein CASSLTGEPNYGYTF. The full variable domain, completed using reference TRBV5-6 and TRBJ1-2, is DAGVTQSPTHLIKTRGQQVTLRCSPKSGHDTVSWYQQALGQGPQFIFQYYEEEERQRGNFPDRFSGHQFPNYSSELNVNALLLGDSALYLCASSLTGEPNYGYTFGSGTRLTVV.

There are a few counts of this clone. The chain couples TRBV5-1 to TRBJ1-1, with D uncertain. The CDR3 contains 11 residues. The ends were cut back, 3 bases at V and 5 bases at J, with 5 bases in the middle. The germline V gene encodes CDR1 SGHRS and CDR2 YFSETQ. The CDR3 DNA follows: TGCGCCAGCAGCTCCCGGACTGAAGCTTTCTTT. Residues: CASSSRTEAFF.

The CDR3 DNA is TGTGCCACCCACGGGACCCTAGCCAAAAACATTCAGTACTTC. Amino acids: CATHGTLAKNIQYF. This sequence joins TRBV6-6 and TRBJ2-4; either TRBD1 or TRBD2 may supply D (5 bases each). Per germline, CDR1 MNHNY and CDR2 SVGAGI (reference sequence). V dropped 10 bases and J dropped 0 bases, with 13 bases sitting between them. The CDR3 spans 14 residues.

CDR3 region: CASSLRGDSFF. The CDR3 nucleotides are TGTGCCAGCAGCTTACGGGGGGATTCCTTCTTT. The rearrangement uses TRBV5-4 and TRBJ1-1; possible D gene TRBD1, 5 bases. The CDR3 runs 11 residues. V shed 2 bases and J shed 14 bases, with 13 bases lying between them. CDR1 SGHNT and CDR2 YYREEE come from the germline V gene (reference sequence).

The chain recombines TRBV2 with TRBJ2-3; D is perhaps TRBD2 (5 bases). Germline V gene data show CDR1 as SNHLY and CDR2 as FYNNEI. The ends were cut back, 10 bases at V and 1 base at J, with 21 bases in the middle. CDR3 length: 16 residues. The CDR3 region has the DNA TGTGCCAACCGAGGGTGGGCAGTCCATGGCACAGATACGCAGTATTTT. Translation gives CANRGWAVHGTDTQYF. Full variable domain (remainder filled in from reference TRBV2 and TRBJ2-3): EPEVTQTPSHQVTQMGQEVILRCVPISNHLYFYWYRQILGQKVEFLVSFYNNEISEKSEIFDDQFSVERPDGSNFTLKIRSTKLEDSAMYFCANRGWAVHGTDTQYFGPGTRLTVL.

The chain employs TRBV4-3 and TRBJ1-1; D gene ambiguous. Germline V gene data show CDR1 as LGHNA and CDR2 as YSLEER. V was cut by 1 base and J by 0 bases, with 9 bases left in between. This CDR3 is built from 15 residues. CDR3 sequence: CASSQALPMNTEAFF. The CDR3 DNA is TGCGCCAGCAGCCAAGCTCTGCCCATGAACACTGAAGCTTTCTTT.

V gene TRBV5-1 combines with J gene TRBJ1-5, with D hard to call. The CDR3 contains 13 residues. V was cut by 2 bases and J by 2 bases, with 5 bases left in between. CDR1 and CDR2 from the germline V gene are SGHRS and YFSETQ. For the CDR3, the DNA is TGCGCCAGCAGCTTTAGGGGCAATCAGCCCCAGCATTTT. Its protein is CASSFRGNQPQHF.

This chain connects TRBV10-1 to TRBJ2-3; D ambiguous. Trimming pared 0 bases from V and 5 bases from J, leaving 6 bases between. This CDR3 region has 13 residues. Per the germline V gene, CDR1 is WNHNN and CDR2 is SYGVQD (reference sequence). CDR3 DNA: TGCGCCAGCAGTGAGTCTTTAGGAGATACGCAGTATTTT. It yields the protein CASSESLGDTQYF.

The chain uses TRBV7-9 and TRBJ2-1, with D perhaps matching TRBD1 (5 bases). The length of the CDR3 is 14 residues. V was clipped by 0 bases and J by 6 bases, with 9 bases between them. Per germline, CDR1 SEHNR and CDR2 FQNEAQ (reference sequence). CDR3 DNA sequence: TGTGCCAGCAGCTTAGCGACAGAACGCAATGAGCAGTTCTTC. It translates to CASSLATERNEQFF.

V and J are TRBV11-3 and TRBJ2-2, with D possibly being TRBD1 (6 bases). This CDR3 region has 14 residues. Trimming cost V 3 bases and J 3 bases, with 8 bases left between them. Germline V lookup: CDR1 SGHNT, CDR2 YENEEA. The CDR3 loop is CASSLTGYTGELFF. The DNA of the CDR3 is TGTGCCAGCAGCTTGACAGGATACACCGGGGAGCTGTTTTTT.